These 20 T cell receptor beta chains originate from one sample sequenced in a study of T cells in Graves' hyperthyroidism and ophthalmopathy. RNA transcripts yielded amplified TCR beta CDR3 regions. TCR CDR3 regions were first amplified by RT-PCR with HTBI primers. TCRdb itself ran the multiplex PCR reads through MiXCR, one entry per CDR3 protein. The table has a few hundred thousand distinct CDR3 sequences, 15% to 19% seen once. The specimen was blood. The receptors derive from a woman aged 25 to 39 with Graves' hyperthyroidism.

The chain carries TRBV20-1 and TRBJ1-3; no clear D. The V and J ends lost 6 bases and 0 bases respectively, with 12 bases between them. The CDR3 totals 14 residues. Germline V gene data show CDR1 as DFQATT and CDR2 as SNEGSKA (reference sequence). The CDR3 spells CSAILGFSGNTIYF. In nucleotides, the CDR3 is TGCAGTGCCATTCTGGGGTTCTCTGGAAACACCATATATTTT.

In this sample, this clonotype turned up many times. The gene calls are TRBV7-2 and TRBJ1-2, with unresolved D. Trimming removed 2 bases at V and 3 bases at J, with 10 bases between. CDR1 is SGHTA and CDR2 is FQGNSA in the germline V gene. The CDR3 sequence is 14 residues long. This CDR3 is CASSLTQSYYGYTF. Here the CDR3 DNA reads TGTGCCAGCAGCTTAACCCAGTCTTACTATGGCTACACCTTC.

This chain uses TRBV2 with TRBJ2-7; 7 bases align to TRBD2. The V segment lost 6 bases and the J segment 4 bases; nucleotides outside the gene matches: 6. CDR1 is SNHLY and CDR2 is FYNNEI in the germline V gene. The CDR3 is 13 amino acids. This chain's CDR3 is CASRGGPGYEQYF. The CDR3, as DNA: TGTGCCAGCAGGGGAGGGCCGGGGTACGAGCAGTACTTC.

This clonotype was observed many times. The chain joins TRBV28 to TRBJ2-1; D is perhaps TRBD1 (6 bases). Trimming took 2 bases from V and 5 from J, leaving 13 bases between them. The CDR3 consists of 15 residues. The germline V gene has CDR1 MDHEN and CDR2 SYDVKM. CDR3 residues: CASSLSSAGDNEQFF. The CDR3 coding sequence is TGTGCCAGCAGTTTAAGTTCGGCAGGGGACAATGAGCAGTTCTTC.

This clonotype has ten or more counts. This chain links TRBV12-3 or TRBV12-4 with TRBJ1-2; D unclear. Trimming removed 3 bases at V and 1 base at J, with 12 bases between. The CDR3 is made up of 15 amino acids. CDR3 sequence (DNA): TGTGCCAGCAGTTTTCGGGCGGAGATTAACTATGGCTACACCTTC. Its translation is CASSFRAEINYGYTF.

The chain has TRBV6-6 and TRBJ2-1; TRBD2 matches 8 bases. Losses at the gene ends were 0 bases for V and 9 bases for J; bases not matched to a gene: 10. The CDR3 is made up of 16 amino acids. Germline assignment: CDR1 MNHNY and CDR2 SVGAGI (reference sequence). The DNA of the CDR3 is TGTGCCAGCAGTTACTCGGTCGGGAGGGCCTCTGGTGAGCAGTTCTTC. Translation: CASSYSVGRASGEQFF.

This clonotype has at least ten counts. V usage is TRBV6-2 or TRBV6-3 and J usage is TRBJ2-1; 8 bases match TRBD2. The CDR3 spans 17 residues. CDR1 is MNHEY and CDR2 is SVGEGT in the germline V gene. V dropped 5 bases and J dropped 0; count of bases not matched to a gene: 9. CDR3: CASSGTRGSSSYNEQFF. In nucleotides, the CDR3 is TGTGCCAGCAGTGGGACTAGGGGATCGAGCTCCTACAATGAGCAGTTCTTC.

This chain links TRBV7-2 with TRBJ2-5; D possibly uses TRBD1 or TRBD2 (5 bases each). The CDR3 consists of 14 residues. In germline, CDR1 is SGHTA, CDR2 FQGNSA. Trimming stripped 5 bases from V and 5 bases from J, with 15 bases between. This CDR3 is CASSPPPEGETQYF. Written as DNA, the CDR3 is TGTGCCAGCAGCCCCCCCCCAGAGGGGGAGACCCAGTACTTC.

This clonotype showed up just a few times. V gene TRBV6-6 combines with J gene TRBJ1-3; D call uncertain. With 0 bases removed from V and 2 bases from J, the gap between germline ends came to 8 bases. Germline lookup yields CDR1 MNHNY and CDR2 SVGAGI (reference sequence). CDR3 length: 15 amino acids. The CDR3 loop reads CASSYSAGTGNTIYF. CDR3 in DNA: TGTGCCAGCAGTTACTCGGCAGGAACTGGAAACACCATATATTTT.

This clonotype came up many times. The CDR3 bases are TGTGCCAGCAGCCCACTAGCCCCCAGACTAGCGGGATCTTACGAGCAGTACTTC. Translation: CASSPLAPRLAGSYEQYF. This sequence joins TRBV11-2 and TRBJ2-7; 11 bases map to TRBD2. V trimming: 5 bases; J trimming: 4 bases; junction bases outside the gene matches: 16. Germline assignment: CDR1 SGHAT and CDR2 FQNNGV. The CDR3 has 18 amino acids.

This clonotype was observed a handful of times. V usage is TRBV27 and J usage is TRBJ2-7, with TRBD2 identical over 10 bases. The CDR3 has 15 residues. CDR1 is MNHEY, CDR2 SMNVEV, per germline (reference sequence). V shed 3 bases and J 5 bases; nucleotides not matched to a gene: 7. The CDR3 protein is CASSFSSGRTDEQYF. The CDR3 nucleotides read TGTGCCAGCAGTTTCTCTAGCGGGAGAACTGACGAGCAGTACTTC.

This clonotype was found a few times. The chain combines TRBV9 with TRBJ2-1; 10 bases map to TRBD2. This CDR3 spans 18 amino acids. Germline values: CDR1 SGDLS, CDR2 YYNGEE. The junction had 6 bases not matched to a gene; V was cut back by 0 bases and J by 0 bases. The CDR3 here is CASSVGLAGDYSYNEQFF. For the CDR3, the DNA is TGTGCCAGCAGCGTAGGCCTAGCGGGAGACTACTCCTACAATGAGCAGTTCTTC.

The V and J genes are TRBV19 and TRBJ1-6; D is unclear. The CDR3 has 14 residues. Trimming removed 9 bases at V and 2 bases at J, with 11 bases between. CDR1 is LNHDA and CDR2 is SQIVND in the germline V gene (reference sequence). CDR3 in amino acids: CASQDGPYNSPLHF. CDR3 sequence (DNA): TGTGCCAGCCAGGACGGACCCTATAATTCACCCCTCCACTTT.

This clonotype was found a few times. The CDR3 bases are TGCGCCAGCAGCCAACCGCGACTAGCGGGAGAGCAAGAGCAGTACTTC. It codes for CASSQPRLAGEQEQYF. This chain uses TRBV4-3 with TRBJ2-7; TRBD2 matches at 12 bases. CDR1 and CDR2 (germline): LGHNA, YSLEER. V dropped 2 bases and J dropped 7; count of bases not matched to a gene: 9. The CDR3 contains 16 residues.

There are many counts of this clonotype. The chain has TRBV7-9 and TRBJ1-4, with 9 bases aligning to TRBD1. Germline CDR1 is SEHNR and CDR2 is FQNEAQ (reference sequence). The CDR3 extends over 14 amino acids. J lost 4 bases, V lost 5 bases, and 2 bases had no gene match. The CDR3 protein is CASSGTGSNEKLFF. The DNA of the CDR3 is TGTGCCAGCAGCGGGACAGGGAGTAATGAAAAACTGTTTTTT.

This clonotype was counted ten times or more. The DNA for the CDR3 is TGTGCCAGCAGAATCACTCGGGCAGGCTCTGGCGAGCAGTACTTC. Protein product: CASRITRAGSGEQYF. This sequence joins TRBV11-2 and TRBJ2-7, with no clear D. Germline V gives CDR1 SGHAT, CDR2 FQNNGV. V lost 6 bases and J lost 6, with 21 bases in between. The CDR3 runs 15 residues.

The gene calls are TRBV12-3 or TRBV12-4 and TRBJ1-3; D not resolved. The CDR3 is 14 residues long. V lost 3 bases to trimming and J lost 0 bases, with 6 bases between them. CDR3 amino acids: CASSFPSSGNTIYF. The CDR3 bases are TGTGCCAGCAGTTTCCCCAGCTCTGGAAACACCATATATTTT.

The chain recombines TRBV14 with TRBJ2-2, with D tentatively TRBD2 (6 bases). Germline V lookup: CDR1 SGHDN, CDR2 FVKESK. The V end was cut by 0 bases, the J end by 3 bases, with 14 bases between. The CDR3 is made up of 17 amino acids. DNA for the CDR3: TGTGCCAGCAGCCAAGAACCCTACGGGAGACACACCGGGGAGCTGTTTTTT. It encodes CASSQEPYGRHTGELFF.

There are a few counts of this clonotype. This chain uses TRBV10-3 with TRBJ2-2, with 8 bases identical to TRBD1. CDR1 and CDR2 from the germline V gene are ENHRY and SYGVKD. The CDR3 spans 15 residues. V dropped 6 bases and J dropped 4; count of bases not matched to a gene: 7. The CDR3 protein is CAIRTGQVTTGELFF. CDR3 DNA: TGTGCCATCAGGACGGGACAGGTCACCACCGGGGAGCTGTTTTTT.

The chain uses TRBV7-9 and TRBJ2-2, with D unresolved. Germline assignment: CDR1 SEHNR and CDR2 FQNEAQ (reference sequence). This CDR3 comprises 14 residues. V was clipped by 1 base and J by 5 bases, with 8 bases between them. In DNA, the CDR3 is TGTGCCAGCAGCTTAGGGTTCGGGACCGGGGAGCTGTTTTTT. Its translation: CASSLGFGTGELFF.